This record covers a single T cell receptor beta chain. Its cognate antigen is unknown. The source of the sample is a study of T cell repertoires in cytomegalovirus infection. Study-wide background: It was the public TCR beta signatures that indicated both CMV infection and matching HLA type.

MiXCR was run by TCRdb on the reads, yielding one entry per CDR3 protein. The table records 200,000 or so distinct CDR3 sequences, about 21% of them present only once. Regarding the study as a whole: HLA-C-restricted CMV clonotypes gave the most frequent clonotype in two of eight donors.

This TCR came from a human donor in good health (CMV status not recorded). Some clones in this sample may be carry-over from other donors' samples. Sequenced sample: PBMCs.

The CDR3 DNA is TGCGCCAGCAGCCAGACAGGGAAGAACACTGAAGCTTTCTTT. This gives the protein CASSQTGKNTEAFF. The chain recombines TRBV4-1 with TRBJ1-1; 7 bases are shared with TRBD1. The V and J ends lost 3 bases and 1 base, in that order; junction bases with no gene match: 2. CDR3 length equals 14 residues. CDR1 is MGHRA and CDR2 is YSYEKL in the germline V gene.